This T cell receptor (beta chain) was recovered during a study of early T cells in non-severe SARS-CoV-2 infection. Study as a whole: Bulk RNA taken from unsorted whole blood was sequenced, leaving chains unpaired.

This clonotype was picked up a small number of times. The protocol attached unique molecular identifiers to individual cDNA molecules. Each CDR3 protein gets one entry after TCRdb re-called the 5' RACE reads with MiXCR. The sample has approximately 68,000 distinct CDR3 sequences; around 10% are singletons. CDR3 length equals 14 residues. Germline V gene data show CDR1 as MGHRA and CDR2 as YSYEKL. Between the trimmed V and J ends, which lost 5 bases and 0 bases, there was a span of 10 bases. This receptor was identified in an adult who was a healthcare worker with PCR-confirmed SARS-CoV-2 infection or an uninfected control (not recorded which). V usage is TRBV4-1 and J usage is TRBJ1-1; D remains ambiguous. The sequences come from whole blood, collected at baseline. Written as DNA, the CDR3 is TGCGCCAGCAGCGGACGGACGGTGAACACTGAAGCTTTCTTT. It is translated as CASSGRTVNTEAFF.